The present TCR beta chain was sequenced within a study of CD8 T cells in ankylosing spondylitis (dated by TCRdb to about 2017). In terms of the full investigation: To find TCR variants linked to disease, the study profiled T cell receptor beta repertoires in ankylosing spondylitis patients and healthy donors. Samples of peripheral blood were taken, and for ankylosing spondylitis patients, synovial fluid was collected as well. The full study cohort was made up of 20 to 25 ankylosing spondylitis patients and 108 healthy donors. Results the study describes overall, beyond this receptor: A TCR beta motif made up of seven or eight highly homologous amino acid variants appeared to be characteristic of blood from ankylosing spondylitis patients. Some motif variants were previously reported in synovial fluid and blood of reactive arthritis patients, suggesting common disease-initiation mechanisms. The disease-linked clones had a CD8+ phenotype and were found at relatively low frequencies in peripheral blood. The disease-linked clones were reported as significantly enriched in matched synovial fluid samples from ankylosing spondylitis patients.

Comment on this clonotype: Its antigen remains unidentified. It has no much larger one-base neighbor in the sample; base qualities were not kept.

TCRdb names Illumina HiSeq 2500 as the instrument used. Quantitative 5'-RACE with molecular barcodes was the method used to prepare the TCR beta libraries. Under the source paper's analysis protocol: Disease-linked TCR variants were identified with a new computational method built on a probabilistic model of VDJ rearrangement. The raw public reads went through TCRdb reprocessing: fastp at Q25, MiXCR clone calling, in-frame beta chains kept. When rows share a CDR3 protein, they turn into one entry using the most common DNA and genes. It is TCRdb's table, rather than the study itself, that gives the V and J calls and clone size. The sample table contains about 140,000 distinct CDR3 sequences; only one count was recorded for roughly 8% of them. The ten largest clones take up 6% to 9.5% of the sample. Synovial fluid samples and blood samples obtained from the same ankylosing spondylitis patients were matched.

Cut back by 3 bases and 0 bases, the V and J ends lie 12 bases apart. Inclusive of the bounding cysteine and phenylalanine, the CDR3 is 15 residues long. Here the CDR3 DNA is all that survives: 45 bases in frame from base 1. CDR1 and CDR2, looked up from the germline V gene, are MGHRA and YSYEKL. Material: synovial fluid, either unsorted or a sorted T cell fraction (not recorded which). The chain employs TRBV4-1 and TRBJ2-7, with the D call perhaps TRBD1 or TRBD2, each one matching 5 bases. The sequence was collected from a male donor with ankylosing spondylitis. The CDR3 corresponds to CASSHQGRDSYEQYF. In nucleotide form, the sequence is TGCGCCAGCAGCCATCAGGGCCGGGACTCCTACGAGCAGTACTTC.